This T cell receptor (beta chain) originates from a study of blood T cells in healthy people across ages. A second PCR, run for roughly 7 to 11 cycles, used a sample-barcoded 5' primer plus a J-beta primer mix. Using its own MiXCR run on the 5' RACE reads, TCRdb lists one record per CDR3 protein. This sample has just over 1 million distinct CDR3 sequences; 40% to 50% occur once, and the top ten carry around 18%. There are many counts of this clonotype. The CDR3 has 14 amino acids. Trimming took 0 bases from V and 13 from J, leaving 13 bases between them. Germline-derived CDR1 and CDR2 are SGHDN and FVKESK.

The chain recombines TRBV14 with TRBJ2-6, with unresolved D. This receptor was taken from an older woman in good health. The specimen sequenced was blood. The CDR3 sequence is CASSQDPTPEVLTF. CDR3 in DNA: TGTGCCAGCAGCCAAGACCCCACTCCAGAGGTCCTGACTTTC.